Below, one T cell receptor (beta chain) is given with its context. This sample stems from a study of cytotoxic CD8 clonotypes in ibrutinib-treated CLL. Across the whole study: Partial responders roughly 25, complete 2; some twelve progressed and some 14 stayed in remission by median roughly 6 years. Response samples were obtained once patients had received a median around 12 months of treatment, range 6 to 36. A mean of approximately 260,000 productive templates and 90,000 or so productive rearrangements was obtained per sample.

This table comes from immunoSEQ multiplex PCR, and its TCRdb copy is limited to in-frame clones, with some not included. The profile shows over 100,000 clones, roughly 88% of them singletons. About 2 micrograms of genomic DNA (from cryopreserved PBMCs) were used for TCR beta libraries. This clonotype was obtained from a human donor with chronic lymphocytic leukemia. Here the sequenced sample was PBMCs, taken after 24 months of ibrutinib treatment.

CDR3 in DNA: TGTGCCAGCAGTCTCCAGACCTATAATTCACCCCTCCACTTT. It yields the protein CASSLQTYNSPLHF. The chain is built from TRBV27 and TRBJ1-6; no clear D. The germline V gene has CDR1 MNHEY and CDR2 SMNVEV (reference sequence). The CDR3 is 14 amino acids. Trimming took off 5 bases at V and 2 bases at J, with 7 bases between the two ends.